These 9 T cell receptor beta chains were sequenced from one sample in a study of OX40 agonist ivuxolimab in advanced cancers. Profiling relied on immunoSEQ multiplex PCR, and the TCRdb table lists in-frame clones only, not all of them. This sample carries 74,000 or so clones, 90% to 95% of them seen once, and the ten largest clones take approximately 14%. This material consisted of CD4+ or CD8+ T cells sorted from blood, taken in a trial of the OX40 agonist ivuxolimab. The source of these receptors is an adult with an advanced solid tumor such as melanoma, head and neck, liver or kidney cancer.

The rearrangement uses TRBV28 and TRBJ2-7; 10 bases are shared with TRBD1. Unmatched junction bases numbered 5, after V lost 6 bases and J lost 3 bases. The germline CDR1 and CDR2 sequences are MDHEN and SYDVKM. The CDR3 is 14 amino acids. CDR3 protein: CASRAGTGVYEQYF. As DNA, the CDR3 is TGTGCCAGCAGAGCCGGGACAGGGGTCTACGAGCAGTACTTC.

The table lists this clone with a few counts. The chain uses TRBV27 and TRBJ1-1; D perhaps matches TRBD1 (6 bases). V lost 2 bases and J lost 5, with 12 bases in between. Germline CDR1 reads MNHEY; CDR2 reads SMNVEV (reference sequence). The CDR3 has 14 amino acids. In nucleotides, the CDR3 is TGTGCCAGCAGTTTAACGGGGGCGCGAACTGAAGCTTTCTTT. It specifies CASSLTGARTEAFF.

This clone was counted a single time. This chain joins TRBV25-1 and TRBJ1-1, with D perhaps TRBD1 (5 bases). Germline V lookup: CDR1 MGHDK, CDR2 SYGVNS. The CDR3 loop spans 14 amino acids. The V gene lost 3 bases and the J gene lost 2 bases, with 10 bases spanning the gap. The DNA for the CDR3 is TGTGCCAGCAGTGACGGGGCTACTAACACTGAAGCTTTCTTT. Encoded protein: CASSDGATNTEAFF.

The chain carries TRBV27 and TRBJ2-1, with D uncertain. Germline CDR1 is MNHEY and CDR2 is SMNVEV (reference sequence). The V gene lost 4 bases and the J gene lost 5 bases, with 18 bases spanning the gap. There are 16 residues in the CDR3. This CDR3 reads CASSSHSLLSNNEQFF. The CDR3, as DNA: TGTGCCAGCAGTTCCCATTCCCTCCTTTCTAACAATGAGCAGTTCTTC.

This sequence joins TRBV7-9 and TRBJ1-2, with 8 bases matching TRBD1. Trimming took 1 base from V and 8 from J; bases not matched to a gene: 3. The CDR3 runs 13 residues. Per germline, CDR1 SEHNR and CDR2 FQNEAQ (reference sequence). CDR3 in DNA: TGTGCCAGCAGCTTAGGGGACAGGTTGGGCTACACCTTC. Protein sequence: CASSLGDRLGYTF.

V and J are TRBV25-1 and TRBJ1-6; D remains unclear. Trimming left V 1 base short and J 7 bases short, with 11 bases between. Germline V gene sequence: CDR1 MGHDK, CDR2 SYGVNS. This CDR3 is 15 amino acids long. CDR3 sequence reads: CASSEWAGQNSPLHF. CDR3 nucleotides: TGTGCCAGCAGTGAATGGGCGGGTCAGAATTCACCCCTCCACTTT.

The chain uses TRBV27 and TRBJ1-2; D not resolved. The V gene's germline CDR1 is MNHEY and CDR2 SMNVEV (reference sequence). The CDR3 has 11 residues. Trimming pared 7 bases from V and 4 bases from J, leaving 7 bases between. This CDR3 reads CASKASYGYTF. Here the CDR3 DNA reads TGTGCCAGCAAGGCGAGCTATGGCTACACCTTC.

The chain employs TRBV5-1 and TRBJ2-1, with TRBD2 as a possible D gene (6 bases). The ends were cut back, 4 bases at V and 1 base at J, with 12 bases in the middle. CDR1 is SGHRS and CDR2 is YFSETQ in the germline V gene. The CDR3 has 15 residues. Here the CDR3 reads CASSPTGSSYNEQFF. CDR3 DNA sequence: TGCGCCAGCAGCCCCACCGGGAGTTCCTACAATGAGCAGTTCTTC.

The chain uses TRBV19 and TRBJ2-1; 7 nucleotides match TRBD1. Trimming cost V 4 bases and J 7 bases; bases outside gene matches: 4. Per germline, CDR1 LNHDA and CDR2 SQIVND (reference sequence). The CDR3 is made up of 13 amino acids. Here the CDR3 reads CASSKQGFNEQFF. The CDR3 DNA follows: TGTGCCAGTAGTAAACAGGGGTTTAATGAGCAGTTCTTC.